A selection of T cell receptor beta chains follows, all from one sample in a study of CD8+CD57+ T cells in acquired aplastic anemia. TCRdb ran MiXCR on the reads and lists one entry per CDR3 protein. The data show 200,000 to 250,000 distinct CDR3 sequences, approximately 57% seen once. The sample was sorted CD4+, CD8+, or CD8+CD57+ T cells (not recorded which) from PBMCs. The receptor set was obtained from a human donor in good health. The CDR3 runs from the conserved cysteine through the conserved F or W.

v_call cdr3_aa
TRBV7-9 CASSQGQGDDTEAFF
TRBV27 CASSFGGRVNEQYF
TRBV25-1 CATRGLAGVRTDTQYF
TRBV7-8 CASRAWQGPSYEQYF
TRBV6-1 CASSGSFIWPDTQYF
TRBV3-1 CASSQDALLGTQYF
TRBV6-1 CASSGGANTEAFF
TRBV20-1 CSAHPLTGTSGDRIQDTQYF
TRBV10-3 CALKTGGNYGYTF
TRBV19 CASSRINTEAFF
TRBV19 CASSRGTGVGNQPQHF
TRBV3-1 CASSPPETSTDTQYF
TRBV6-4 CASSDSKLAGRGETQYF
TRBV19 CASREQGAMGTGAFF
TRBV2 CASSPSTGTMETQYF
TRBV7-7 CASSLGPSGGGQETQYF
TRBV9 CASSVKGSTDTQYF
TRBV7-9 CASSLGGVNTEAFF
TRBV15 CATSSKTAGQETQYF
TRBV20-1 CSASDGAINEKLFF
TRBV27 CASSPTGLETQYF
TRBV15 CATSTTETRTGSYEQFF
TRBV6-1 CASSDRARGEQYF
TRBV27 CASSLEGSTYNEQFF
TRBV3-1 CASSRDRVGERFF
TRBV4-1 CASSQGLAGGFIETQYF
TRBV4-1 CASSQVTGVQETQYF
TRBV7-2 CASSRTSGGGVELFF
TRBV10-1 CASSVGSGNSYEQYF
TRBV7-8 CATSDRDSSYNEQFF
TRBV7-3 CASSIGTGVSEAFF
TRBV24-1 CATSSGTGVTNQPQHF
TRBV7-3 CASSLIPGLAGENEQFF
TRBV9 CASSVQEGGYTEAFF
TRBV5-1 CASSWGQQAGGETQYF
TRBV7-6 CASSSTPLEQHF
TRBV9 CASSDWTGGPSEQYF
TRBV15 CATSGGTSDTDTQYF
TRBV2 CASTSGTGEQYF
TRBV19 CASSIKAGAKDTQYF
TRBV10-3 CAISGCRAGGGNGQYF
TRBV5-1 CASSLSQGYSPLHF
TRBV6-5 CASSYSLRAGSETQYF
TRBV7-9 CASSLAQGEAFF
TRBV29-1 CSVGPLHFDHGYTF
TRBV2 CASSSDFSGNTIYF
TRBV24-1 CATSDLRRGQENEQFF
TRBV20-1 CSARAGTSFASQEAQYF
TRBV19 CASSTSGGGNTGELFF
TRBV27 CASSSFSTAYEQYF
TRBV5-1 CASSLARQGSTDTQYF
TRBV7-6 CASSILAGAPYEQYF
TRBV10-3 CAISDGVVKTQYF
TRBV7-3 CASSLGTGNGYTF
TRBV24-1 CATSELGWVVLYSNQPQHF
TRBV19 CASSVTGADTQYF
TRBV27 CASSLNPPEQFF
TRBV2 CASGTGFNEQFF
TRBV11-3 CASSPAIGRQETQYF
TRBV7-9 CASSQDPQGRSGYTF